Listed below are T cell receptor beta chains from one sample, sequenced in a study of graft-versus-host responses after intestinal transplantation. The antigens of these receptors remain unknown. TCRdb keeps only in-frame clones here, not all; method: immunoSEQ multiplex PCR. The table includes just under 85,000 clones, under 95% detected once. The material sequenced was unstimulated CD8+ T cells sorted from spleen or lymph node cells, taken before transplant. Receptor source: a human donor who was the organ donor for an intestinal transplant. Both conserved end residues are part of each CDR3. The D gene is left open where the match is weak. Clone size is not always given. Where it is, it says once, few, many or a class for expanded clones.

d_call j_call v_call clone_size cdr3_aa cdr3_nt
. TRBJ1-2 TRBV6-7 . CASFGPGKMSNYGYTF TGTGCCAGTTTCGGGCCCGGGAAAATGTCTAACTATGGCTACACCTTC
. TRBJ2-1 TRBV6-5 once CASSSDTHEQFF TGTGCCAGCAGTTCCGATACCCATGAGCAGTTCTTC
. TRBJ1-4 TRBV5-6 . CASSLGGPDGGKLFF TGTGCCAGCAGCTTGGGTGGGCCAGATGGAGGAAAACTGTTTTTT
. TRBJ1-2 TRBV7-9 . CASSLYGYTF TGTGCCAGCAGCCTATATGGCTACACCTTC
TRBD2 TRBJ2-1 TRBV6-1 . CASRTTSGEYNEQFF TGTGCCAGCAGAACTACTAGCGGTGAATACAATGAGCAGTTCTTC
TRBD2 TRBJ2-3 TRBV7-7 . CASSLAGLATDTQYF TGTGCTAGCAGCTTAGCGGGACTAGCAACAGATACGCAGTATTTT
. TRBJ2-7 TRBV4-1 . CATRPGGSYEQYF TGCGCCACACGACCCGGCGGGTCCTACGAGCAGTACTTC
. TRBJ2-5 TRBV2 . CASSALDKNQETQYF TGTGCCAGCAGCGCTCTAGATAAGAACCAAGAGACCCAGTACTTC
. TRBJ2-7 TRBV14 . CASSQGKVYRFGDEQYF TGTGCCAGCAGCCAAGGAAAGGTTTACAGGTTTGGGGACGAGCAGTACTTC
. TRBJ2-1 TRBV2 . CASSDDRSGDEQFF TGTGCCAGCAGTGACGATAGGTCTGGGGATGAGCAGTTCTTC
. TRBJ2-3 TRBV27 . CASSPRVGDTQYF TGTGCCAGCAGCCCAAGAGTGGGAGATACGCAGTATTTT
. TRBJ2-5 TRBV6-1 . CASSEALRGTGVGETQYF TGTGCCAGCAGTGAAGCGCTTCGGGGGACCGGGGTCGGGGAGACCCAGTACTTC
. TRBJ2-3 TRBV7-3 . CASSSGSDTQYF TGTGCCAGCAGCTCAGGCTCAGATACGCAGTATTTT
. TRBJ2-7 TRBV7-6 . CASSLAPPGLVNYEQYF TGTGCCAGCAGCTTAGCGCCGCCGGGACTGGTTAACTACGAGCAGTACTTC
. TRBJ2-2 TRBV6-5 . CASSYRIWGGELFF TGTGCCAGCAGTTACCGAATATGGGGCGGGGAGCTGTTTTTT
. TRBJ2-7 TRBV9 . CASSVPGDDQYF TGTGCCAGCAGCGTACCAGGGGACGACCAGTACTTC
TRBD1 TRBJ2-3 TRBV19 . CASTSIGQGPLGTQYF TGTGCCAGTACCTCAATTGGACAGGGCCCGTTGGGGACGCAGTATTTT
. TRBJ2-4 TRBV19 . CASSQTGKNIQYF TGTGCCAGTAGTCAGACCGGGAAAAACATTCAGTACTTC
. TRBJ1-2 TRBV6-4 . CASSDPTMLGYTF TGTGCCAGCAGTGACCCCACCATGTTAGGCTACACCTTC
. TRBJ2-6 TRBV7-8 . CASSLDGAGANVLTF TGTGCCAGCAGCTTAGATGGGGCTGGGGCCAACGTCCTGACTTTC
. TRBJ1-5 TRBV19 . CASSIAGGGNQPQHF TGTGCCAGTAGTATCGCTGGAGGGGGCAATCAGCCCCAGCATTTT
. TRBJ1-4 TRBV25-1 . CASSLTEPWDNEKLFF TGTGCCAGCAGCCTGACTGAACCTTGGGATAATGAAAAACTGTTTTTT
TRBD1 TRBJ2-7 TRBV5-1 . CASSFEPGQGYEQYF TGCGCCAGCAGCTTCGAGCCGGGACAGGGCTACGAGCAGTACTTC
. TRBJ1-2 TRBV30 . CAWLDADNYGYTF TGTGCCTGGCTAGATGCAGATAACTATGGCTACACCTTC
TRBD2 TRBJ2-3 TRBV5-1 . CASSLAGGLAGARTDTQYF TGCGCCAGCAGCTTGGCCGGAGGACTAGCGGGGGCCCGCACAGATACGCAGTATTTT
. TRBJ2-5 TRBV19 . CASSPTGFKETQYF TGTGCCAGTAGCCCGACTGGATTCAAAGAGACCCAGTACTTC
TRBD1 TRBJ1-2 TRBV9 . CASSLGTGVLGYTF TGTGCCAGCAGCCTAGGGACAGGGGTTCTTGGCTACACCTTC
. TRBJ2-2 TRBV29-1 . CSAWGNTGELFF TGCAGCGCCTGGGGAAACACCGGGGAGCTGTTTTTT
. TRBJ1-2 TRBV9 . CASSVETRGNYGYTF TGTGCCAGCAGCGTAGAGACCAGGGGCAACTATGGCTACACCTTC
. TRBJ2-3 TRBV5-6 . CASSLPVSTDTQYF TGTGCCAGCAGCTTACCGGTTAGCACAGATACGCAGTATTTT
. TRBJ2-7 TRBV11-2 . CASSWETSFDYEQYF TGTGCCAGCAGCTGGGAAACTAGCTTCGACTACGAGCAGTACTTC
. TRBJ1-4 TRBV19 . CASSIVLSEKLFF TGTGCCAGTAGTATCGTCCTAAGCGAAAAACTGTTTTTT
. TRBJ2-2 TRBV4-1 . CASSQGLAGELFF TGCGCCAGCAGCCAAGGCCTCGCCGGGGAGCTGTTTTTT
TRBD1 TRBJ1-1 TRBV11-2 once CASSSGTGEDTEAFF TGTGCCAGCAGCTCCGGGACAGGGGAAGACACTGAAGCTTTCTTT
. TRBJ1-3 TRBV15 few CATSIRVVGSGNTIYF TGTGCCACCAGCATCCGGGTAGTGGGCTCTGGAAACACCATATATTTT
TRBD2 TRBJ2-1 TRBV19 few CASSSGGRIEQFF TGTGCCAGTAGTTCCGGCGGGAGGATTGAGCAGTTCTTC
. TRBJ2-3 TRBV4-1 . CASSQRFLRADTQYF TGCGCCAGCAGCCAACGGTTCCTTCGCGCAGATACGCAGTATTTT
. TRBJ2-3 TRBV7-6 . CVSSPRDSSTDTQYF TGTGTCAGCAGCCCGCGGGACAGTAGCACAGATACGCAGTATTTT
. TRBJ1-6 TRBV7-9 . CASSLLNSDNSPLHF TGTGCCAGCAGCTTATTAAACAGCGATAATTCACCCCTCCACTTT